The clone carrying this T cell receptor beta chain has just a few counts. Its matching antigen is unknown. The junction does not match germline at one end; this may be a read error. Use of 60 Vbeta and 13 Jbeta primers characterized the PCR. Assay used: immunoSEQ multiplex PCR; TCRdb lists only in-frame clones, some missing. Here the sample spans fewer than 250,000 clones, about 72% being singletons. This specimen belongs to a study of cytomegalovirus exposure and HLA in healthy donors. Study-level findings and limits: The study carried out a later analysis of TCR beta sequences. It associated 15,000 to 20,000 of them with specific HLA alleles at a false discovery rate of 0.05. In an earlier analysis, about 87% or about 30%: the productive usage of most TCR beta V segments.

At collection, donors were nominally healthy, but unrecorded immune exposures were probable. The CDR3 sequence is 11 residues long. Germline loops: CDR1 MNHEY, CDR2 SVGAGI. The chain couples TRBV6-5 to TRBJ2-7, with a tentative D call TRBD1 (6 bases). The sample comprised PBMCs. The TCR comes from a male donor in good health and CMV-seronegative. The CDR3 is CASTLGTHPTF. The CDR3 DNA reads as TGTGCCAGCACCCTAGGGACACACCCTACCTTC.